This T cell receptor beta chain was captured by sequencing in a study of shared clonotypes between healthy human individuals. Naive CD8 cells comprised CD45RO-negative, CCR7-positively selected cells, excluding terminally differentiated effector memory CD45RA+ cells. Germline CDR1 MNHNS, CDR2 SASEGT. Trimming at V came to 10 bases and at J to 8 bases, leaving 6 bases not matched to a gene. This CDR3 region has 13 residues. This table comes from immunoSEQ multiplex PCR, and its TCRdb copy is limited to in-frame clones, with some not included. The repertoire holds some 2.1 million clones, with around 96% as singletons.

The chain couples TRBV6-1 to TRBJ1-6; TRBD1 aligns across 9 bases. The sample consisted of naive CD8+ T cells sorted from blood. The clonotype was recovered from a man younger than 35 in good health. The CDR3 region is CAIQGQGDSPLHF. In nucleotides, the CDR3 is TGTGCCATCCAGGGACAGGGAGATTCACCCCTCCACTTT.